The 21 T cell receptor beta chains below all came from one sample that was sequenced in a study of T cell responses to AZD1222 COVID-19 vaccine. Method: immunoSEQ multiplex PCR; TCRdb's copy keeps in-frame clones and lacks some. The sample lists 75,000 to 95,000 clones, more than 75% occurring once. The sequencing here drew on peripheral blood, taken on day 0 of AZD1222 vaccination. These receptors were taken from an adult in good health.

The chain is built from TRBV10-3 and TRBJ2-1; 7 nucleotides align to TRBD1. CDR3 length equals 15 residues. V was pared by 8 bases and J by 8 bases, with 15 bases of the junction left unmatched. Germline lookup yields CDR1 ENHRY and CDR2 SYGVKD. The CDR3 sequence: CAIGRKTGAGDEQFF. The CDR3 DNA follows: TGTGCCATCGGTAGGAAAACAGGGGCGGGCGATGAGCAGTTCTTC.

The V call is TRBV4-1, the J call TRBJ2-3, with TRBD1 matching 8 bases. V shed 4 bases, J shed 6 bases, and the junction held 12 bases outside the gene matches. This CDR3 contains 16 residues. Per the germline V gene, CDR1 is MGHRA and CDR2 is YSYEKL. CDR3 loop: CASSLRRQGKADTQYF. The CDR3 region has the DNA TGCGCCAGCAGCCTAAGGCGACAGGGGAAGGCCGATACGCAGTATTTT.

V usage is TRBV29-1 and J usage is TRBJ1-5; 8 nucleotides match TRBD1. The CDR3 is made up of 13 amino acids. Germline values: CDR1 SQVTM, CDR2 ANQGSEA. V dropped 2 bases and J dropped 6; count of bases not matched to a gene: 3. This CDR3 is CSVEPRGRQPQHF. In DNA, the CDR3 is TGCAGCGTTGAACCCAGGGGGCGTCAGCCCCAGCATTTT.

The chain couples TRBV7-2 to TRBJ1-3, with D hard to call. Germline loops: CDR1 SGHTA, CDR2 FQGNSA. The length of the CDR3 is 13 residues. Trimming shortened V by 0 bases and J by 6 bases, and 6 bases separated the two germline ends. CDR3 nucleotide sequence: TGTGCCAGCAGCTTAGCATGGCTAAACACCATATATTTT. Protein sequence: CASSLAWLNTIYF.

This clone turned up a few times. This rearrangement joins TRBV7-3 to TRBJ1-2, with D uncertain. This CDR3 region has 14 residues. From germline, CDR1 is SGHTA and CDR2 FQGTGA. V was shortened by 2 bases and J by 4 bases, with 11 bases between the two germline ends. CDR3 DNA: TGTGCCAGCAGCTTATACGGACTGTCCTATGGCTACACCTTC. Amino acid sequence: CASSLYGLSYGYTF. Combining the CDR3 with reference TRBV7-3 and TRBJ1-2 gives the whole variable domain GAGVSQTPSNKVTEKGKYVELRCDPISGHTALYWYRQSLGQGPEFLIYFQGTGAADDSGLPNDRFFAVRPEGSVSTLKIQRTERGDSAVYLCASSLYGLSYGYTFGSGTRLTVV.

This clone was detected once. The chain recombines TRBV11-2 with TRBJ2-7, with 10 positions matching TRBD1. The length of the CDR3 is 15 residues. Germline CDR1 and CDR2: SGHAT and FQNNGV. Trimming took 4 bases from V and 2 from J; bases not matched to a gene: 5. CDR3 sequence (DNA): TGTGCCAGCAGCTCGCTAGGGACAGGGGCCTACGAGCAGTACTTC. This codes for CASSSLGTGAYEQYF.

The V and J genes are TRBV7-2 and TRBJ2-2; no reliable D call. This CDR3 spans 12 amino acids. Germline V lookup: CDR1 SGHTA, CDR2 FQGNSA. Trimming took off 5 bases at V and 2 bases at J, with 3 bases between the two ends. CDR3 nucleotide sequence: TGTGCCAGCAGCGGTAACACCGGGGAGCTGTTTTTT. It codes for CASSGNTGELFF.

CDR3 nucleotide sequence: TGTGCCAGCAGTTTTCCCTATTTTGAAGCTTTCTTT. This translates into CASSFPYFEAFF. The chain uses TRBV28 and TRBJ1-1; D is undetermined. V lost 3 bases to trimming and J lost 7 bases, with 9 bases between them. Germline CDR1 reads MDHEN; CDR2 reads SYDVKM. This CDR3 region has 12 residues.

The gene calls are TRBV9 and TRBJ2-2, with D perhaps TRBD2 (5 bases). Trimming cost V 1 base and J 9 bases, with 16 bases left between them. Looked up from germline, CDR1 is SGDLS and CDR2 is YYNGEE. The CDR3 is 15 residues long. The CDR3 DNA reads TGTGCCAGCAGCGTATACAGCGGCAGTGGGAGGGAGCTGTTTTTT. It encodes CASSVYSGSGRELFF.

The chain is built from TRBV28 and TRBJ1-6; D not resolved. Trimming removed 8 bases at V and 0 bases at J, with 8 bases between. CDR1 MDHEN and CDR2 SYDVKM come from the germline V gene. The CDR3 sequence is 14 residues long. CDR3 sequence: CASFVSSYNSPLHF. CDR3 DNA sequence: TGTGCCAGCTTTGTCAGCTCCTATAATTCACCCCTCCACTTT.

This chain links TRBV7-9 with TRBJ1-2, with 9 bases lining up with TRBD1. CDR1 is SEHNR and CDR2 is FQNEAQ in the germline V gene (reference sequence). Trimming removed 2 bases from V and 12 bases from J; junction bases left unmatched: 10. The CDR3 is 14 residues long. The CDR3 DNA sequence: TGTGCCAGCAGCTTAAACTCCGGACAGGGGTTTGACACCTTC. Protein: CASSLNSGQGFDTF.

This sequence joins TRBV7-2 and TRBJ2-7, with D perhaps being TRBD1 or TRBD2 (5 bases each). The CDR3 spans 15 residues. The V end was cut by 0 bases, the J end by 1 base, with 10 bases between. Per the germline V gene, CDR1 is SGHTA and CDR2 is FQGNSA. Here the CDR3 DNA reads TGTGCCAGCAGCTTAGCGCCCGGGACGTCCTACGAGCAGTACTTC. Its protein product is CASSLAPGTSYEQYF. Complete variable domain (other parts from reference TRBV7-2 and TRBJ2-7): GAGVSQSPSNKVTEKGKDVELRCDPISGHTALYWYRQSLGQGLEFLIYFQGNSAPDKSGLPSDRFSAERTGGSVSTLTIQRTQQEDSAVYLCASSLAPGTSYEQYFGPGTRLTVT.

The V call is TRBV6-5, the J call TRBJ1-2; D unresolved. The CDR3 sequence is 14 residues long. From germline, CDR1 is MNHEY and CDR2 SVGAGI. V was clipped by 6 bases and J by 7 bases, with 18 bases between them. CDR3 residues: CASSSRDSPSGYTF. Written as DNA, the CDR3 is TGTGCCAGCAGCTCCCGAGACTCCCCCAGTGGCTACACCTTC.

This clone was found a few times. V gene TRBV7-9 combines with J gene TRBJ2-5; D is uncertain. In germline, CDR1 is SEHNR, CDR2 FQNEAQ (reference sequence). The length of the CDR3 is 13 residues. Trimming took 0 bases from V and 5 from J, leaving 7 bases between them. For the CDR3, the DNA is TGTGCCAGCAGCTTAGCGGGTATGGAGACCCAGTACTTC. Translating gives CASSLAGMETQYF.

J is TRBJ1-1 and V is TRBV7-2; D is possibly TRBD1 (6 bases). The CDR3 consists of 14 residues. Germline lookup yields CDR1 SGHTA and CDR2 FQGNSA. V was trimmed by 5 bases and J by 0 bases, leaving 10 bases between them. This CDR3 reads CASSAQGMNTEAFF. The CDR3, as DNA: TGTGCCAGCAGCGCACAGGGCATGAACACTGAAGCTTTCTTT.

The chain combines TRBV5-1 with TRBJ1-2, with TRBD1 as a possible D gene (5 bases). CDR3 length: 13 residues. CDR1 is SGHRS and CDR2 is YFSETQ in the germline V gene. Trimming removed 2 bases from V and 7 bases from J, with 12 bases in between. DNA for the CDR3: TGCGCCAGCAGCTTCGTGGGGGACGGTGGCTACACCTTC. It codes for CASSFVGDGGYTF.

The chain recombines TRBV5-1 with TRBJ2-1, with 7 nucleotides matching TRBD1. The CDR3 length is 15 residues. CDR1 is SGHRS, CDR2 YFSETQ, per germline. Trimming cost V 1 base and J 6 bases; bases outside gene matches: 7. CDR3 residues: CASSLIQGSANEQFF. The CDR3 DNA reads as TGCGCCAGCAGCTTGATACAGGGGTCGGCCAATGAGCAGTTCTTC.

This clone has just a few counts. This rearrangement joins TRBV10-3 to TRBJ2-1; 9 bases line up with TRBD1. Germline trimming cut 5 bases from V and 8 bases from J; bases unmatched to any gene: 10. CDR3 length: 15 residues. Germline CDR1 is ENHRY and CDR2 is SYGVKD. CDR3 DNA sequence: TGTGCCATCAGTCCCCCGGACAGGGGATCAGATGAGCAGTTCTTC. As protein: CAISPPDRGSDEQFF.

The gene calls are TRBV12-3 or TRBV12-4 and TRBJ2-7, with a tentative D call TRBD2 (5 bases). The CDR3 sequence is 12 residues long. The V end lost 3 bases, the J end lost 9 bases, and 12 bases lay between the germline ends. The CDR3 DNA follows: TGTGCCAGCAGTTTCGCTACTAGTACGCAGTACTTC. It is translated as CASSFATSTQYF.

The chain uses TRBV7-6 and TRBJ2-7; a possible D gene is TRBD2 (5 bases). CDR3 length equals 15 residues. The V end lost 1 base, the J end lost 6 bases, and 16 bases lay between the germline ends. The germline gives CDR1 SGHVS, CDR2 FNYEAQ. The CDR3 reads CASSLGRPIGSEQYF. CDR3 bases: TGTGCCAGCAGCTTAGGGAGGCCCATTGGGTCCGAGCAGTACTTC. The variable domain in full, completed from reference TRBV7-6 and TRBJ2-7, reads GAGVSQSPRYKVTKRGQDVALRCDPISGHVSLYWYRQALGQGPEFLTYFNYEAQQDKSGLPNDRFSAERPEGSISTLTIQRTEQRDSAMYRCASSLGRPIGSEQYFGPGTRLTVT.

The V and J genes are TRBV5-4 and TRBJ1-6, with 7 bases aligning to TRBD1. CDR1 and CDR2 (germline): SGHNT, YYREEE (reference sequence). The V segment lost 0 bases and the J segment 8 bases; nucleotides outside the gene matches: 11. CDR3 size: 17 residues. Here the CDR3 DNA reads TGTGCCAGCAGCTTGGGGGGAGGCTGGACAGGAGATTCACCCCTCCACTTT. Protein: CASSLGGGWTGDSPLHF.